A single sample gave rise to the 5 T cell receptor beta chains below, sequenced in a study of T cell repertoires in cytomegalovirus infection. From the reads, TCRdb called clonotypes with MiXCR, one entry per CDR3 protein. The sample lists about 280,000 distinct CDR3 sequences, approximately 22% occurring once. The antigens for these receptors are not known. This material consisted of cultured PBMCs, taken from culture after CMV antigen stimulation. These receptor sequences come from a human donor in good health (CMV status not recorded). Some clones in this sample may be carry-over from other donors' samples.

This clonotype was observed many times. This chain connects TRBV7-2 to TRBJ1-4; weak D call: TRBD1 (6 bases). V lost 5 bases to trimming and J lost 0 bases, with 10 bases between them. This CDR3 comprises 15 residues. Germline values: CDR1 SGHTA, CDR2 FQGNSA. The CDR3 region is CASSAQGSTNEKLFF. The CDR3 region has the DNA TGTGCCAGCAGCGCGCAGGGGTCAACTAATGAAAAACTGTTTTTT.

This sequence joins TRBV12-3 or TRBV12-4 and TRBJ2-5; 7 bases match TRBD2. CDR3 size: 14 residues. V dropped 6 bases and J dropped 6; count of bases not matched to a gene: 10. The CDR3 region is CASSRRTRTKTQYF. CDR3 DNA: TGTGCCAGCAGCCGCCGGACTAGGACGAAGACCCAGTACTTC.

This clonotype came up a few times. This chain uses TRBV12-3 or TRBV12-4 with TRBJ1-1; D not certain. The CDR3 sequence is 13 residues long. With 4 bases removed from V and 1 base from J, the gap between germline ends came to 7 bases. CDR3 DNA: TGTGCCAGCAGTTGGGAGGCGAACACTGAAGCTTTCTTT. This encodes CASSWEANTEAFF.

This clonotype was picked up many times. This chain links TRBV6-1 with TRBJ1-1; 11 nucleotides agree with TRBD1. Germline V gene data show CDR1 as MNHNS and CDR2 as SASEGT. Trimming took 8 bases from V and 1 from J; bases not matched to a gene: 3. The CDR3 spans 14 residues. This CDR3 reads CASLGTGGNTEAFF. The CDR3 DNA sequence: TGTGCCAGCCTGGGGACAGGGGGGAACACTGAAGCTTTCTTT.

The rearrangement joins TRBV14 to TRBJ2-3; possible D gene TRBD2, 5 bases. V lost 0 bases and J lost 5, with 9 bases in between. Germline CDR1 and CDR2: SGHDN and FVKESK. There are 14 residues in the CDR3. As DNA, the CDR3 is TGTGCCAGCAGCCAAGATGAGGGAGTAGATACGCAGTATTTT. This encodes CASSQDEGVDTQYF.